This T cell receptor (beta chain) was identified in a study of OX40 agonist ivuxolimab in advanced cancers. There are 18 residues in the CDR3. The germline V and J ends were trimmed by 6 bases and 4 bases, with 25 bases remaining between them. The germline gives CDR1 SGHAT, CDR2 FQNNGV. This clone was detected a few times. Profiled with immunoSEQ multiplex PCR; TCRdb holds only in-frame clones, not every one. Seen here are tens of thousands of clones, about 92% observed once, and the top ten hold 0.33%. The V gene is TRBV11-2, the J gene TRBJ1-3; D is ambiguous. The specimen was CD4+ or CD8+ T cells sorted from blood, collected in a trial of the OX40 agonist ivuxolimab. This TCR was recovered from an adult with an advanced solid tumor such as melanoma, head and neck, liver or kidney cancer. In DNA form, the CDR3 reads TGTGCCAGCAGATTATTCGGACCGGGCCAGGCTTCAGGAAACACCATATATTTT. It codes for CASRLFGPGQASGNTIYF.